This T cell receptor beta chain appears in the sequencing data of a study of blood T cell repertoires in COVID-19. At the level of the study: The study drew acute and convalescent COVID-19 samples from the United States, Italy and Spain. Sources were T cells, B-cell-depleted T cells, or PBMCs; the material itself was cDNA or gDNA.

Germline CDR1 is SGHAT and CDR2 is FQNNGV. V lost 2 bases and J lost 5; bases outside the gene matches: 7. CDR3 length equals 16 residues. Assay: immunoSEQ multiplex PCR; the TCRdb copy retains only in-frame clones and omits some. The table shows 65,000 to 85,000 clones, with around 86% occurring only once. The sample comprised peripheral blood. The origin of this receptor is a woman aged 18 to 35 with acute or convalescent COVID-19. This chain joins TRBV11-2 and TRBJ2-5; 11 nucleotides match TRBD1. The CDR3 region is CASSLTGQGVLETQYF. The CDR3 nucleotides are TGTGCCAGCAGCTTAACGGGACAGGGGGTTCTTGAGACCCAGTACTTC.